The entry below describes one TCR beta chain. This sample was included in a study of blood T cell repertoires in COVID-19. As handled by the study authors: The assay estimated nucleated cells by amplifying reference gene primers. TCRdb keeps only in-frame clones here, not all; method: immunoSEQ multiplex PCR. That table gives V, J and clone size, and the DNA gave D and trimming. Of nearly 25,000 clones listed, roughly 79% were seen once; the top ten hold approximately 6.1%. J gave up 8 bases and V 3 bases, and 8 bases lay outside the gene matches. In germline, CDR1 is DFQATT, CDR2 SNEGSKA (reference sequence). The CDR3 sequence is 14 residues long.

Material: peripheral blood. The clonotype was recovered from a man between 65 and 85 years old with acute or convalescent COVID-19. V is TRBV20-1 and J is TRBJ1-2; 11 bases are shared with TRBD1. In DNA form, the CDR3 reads TGCAGTGCTAGTCCTGGGACAGGGGGTAGGGGCTACACCTTC. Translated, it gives CSASPGTGGRGYTF.